These 8 T cell receptor beta chains originate from one sample sequenced in a study of T cell repertoires in cytomegalovirus infection. In TCRdb, the reads were re-called with MiXCR into one record per CDR3 protein. The sample includes 300,000 to 400,000 distinct CDR3 sequences, 25% to 35% of them seen just once. These TCRs are of unknown antigen specificity. The sample here was cultured PBMCs, taken from culture after CMV antigen stimulation. Receptors were obtained from a human donor in good health (CMV status not recorded). Some clones in this sample may be carry-over from other donors' samples.

This clonotype was seen a handful of times. The gene calls are TRBV7-9 and TRBJ2-2; D may match TRBD1 or TRBD2 (5 bases each). The CDR3 contains 17 residues. The V end lost 2 bases, the J end lost 6 bases, and 19 bases lay between the germline ends. Germline V lookup: CDR1 SEHNR, CDR2 FQNEAQ (reference sequence). CDR3: CASSLHALLGVPGELFF. The CDR3 nucleotides are TGTGCCAGCAGCTTACACGCCCTGTTGGGGGTCCCCGGGGAGCTGTTTTTT.

This clonotype has more than one count but fewer than ten. The chain combines TRBV6-1 with TRBJ1-1, with TRBD1 as a possible D gene (5 bases). The CDR3 covers 13 residues. V was pared by 4 bases and J by 5 bases, with 11 bases between. Germline-derived CDR1 and CDR2 are MNHNS and SASEGT. For the CDR3, the DNA is TGTGCCAGCAGTGCGCAGGGAGGAACTGAAGCTTTCTTT. It yields the protein CASSAQGGTEAFF.

A few counts support this clonotype. The chain combines TRBV7-2 with TRBJ2-3, with D maybe TRBD2 (6 bases). CDR1 and CDR2 from the germline V gene are SGHTA and FQGNSA. V was trimmed by 5 bases and J by 2 bases, leaving 14 bases between them. The CDR3 totals 15 residues. The CDR3 nucleotides are TGTGCCAGCAGCCCCGGGGACTTCGCCACAGATACGCAGTATTTT. Protein: CASSPGDFATDTQYF.

This clonotype was detected a few times. The rearrangement joins TRBV6-1 to TRBJ1-3; TRBD1 might be the D (6 bases). Germline V CDR1 and CDR2: MNHNS, SASEGT. The V gene lost 0 bases and the J gene lost 3 bases, with 15 bases spanning the gap. This CDR3 contains 17 residues. The CDR3 sequence is CASSEAAGGPFGNTIYF. CDR3 bases: TGTGCCAGCAGTGAAGCAGCGGGGGGCCCTTTTGGAAACACCATATATTTT.

The chain recombines TRBV20-1 with TRBJ2-1; D unclear. Germline values: CDR1 DFQATT, CDR2 SNEGSKA (reference sequence). V was shortened by 5 bases and J by 6 bases, with 11 bases between the two germline ends. This CDR3 is 12 amino acids long. The CDR3 loop reads CSAPAAFNEQFF. CDR3 in DNA: TGCAGTGCTCCGGCCGCTTTCAATGAGCAGTTCTTC.

This chain joins TRBV20-1 and TRBJ1-1; D gene ambiguous. This CDR3 has 11 residues. Germline CDR1 and CDR2: DFQATT and SNEGSKA (reference sequence). The V and J ends lost 0 bases and 7 bases respectively, with 6 bases between them. CDR3 DNA sequence: TGCAGTGCTAGAGATCTCAATGAAGCTTTCTTT. This sequence encodes CSARDLNEAFF.

The CDR3: CASSSAGFGGNEQFF. CDR3 DNA: TGTGCCAGCAGCTCGGCAGGGTTTGGCGGCAATGAGCAGTTCTTC. The chain joins TRBV11-3 to TRBJ2-1, with a tentative D call TRBD1 (5 bases). V was clipped by 4 bases and J by 6 bases, with 16 bases between them. The CDR3 totals 15 residues. Germline V gene sequence: CDR1 SGHNT, CDR2 YENEEA.

This clonotype has a count of ten or more. The genes are TRBV7-2 and TRBJ1-1, with TRBD1 matching over 12 bases. The CDR3 runs 22 residues. The germline V gene encodes CDR1 SGHTA and CDR2 FQGNSA. Trimming at V came to 2 bases and at J to 0 bases, leaving 19 bases not matched to a gene. DNA of the CDR3: TGTGCCAGCAGCTTATACAAGCCGGGACAGGGGGCCGGCTATTCTATGAACACTGAAGCTTTCTTT. The encoded protein is CASSLYKPGQGAGYSMNTEAFF.